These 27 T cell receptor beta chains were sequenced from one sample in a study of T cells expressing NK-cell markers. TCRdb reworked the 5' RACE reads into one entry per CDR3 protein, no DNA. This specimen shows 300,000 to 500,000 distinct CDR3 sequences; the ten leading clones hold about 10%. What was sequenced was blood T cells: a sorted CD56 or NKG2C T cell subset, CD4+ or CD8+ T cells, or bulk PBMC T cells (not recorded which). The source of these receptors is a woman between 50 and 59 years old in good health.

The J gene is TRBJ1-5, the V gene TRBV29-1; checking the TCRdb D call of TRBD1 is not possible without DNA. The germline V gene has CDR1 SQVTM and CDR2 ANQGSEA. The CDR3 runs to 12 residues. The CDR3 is CSVKTGNQPQHF.

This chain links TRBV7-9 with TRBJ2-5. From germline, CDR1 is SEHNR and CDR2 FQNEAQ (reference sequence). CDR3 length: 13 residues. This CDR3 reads CASSGRTQETQYF. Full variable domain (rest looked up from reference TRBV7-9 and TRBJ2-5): DTGVSQNPRHKITKRGQNVTFRCDPISEHNRLYWYRQTLGQGPEFLTYFQNEAQLEKSRLLSDRFSAERPKGSFSTLEIQRTEQGDSAMYLCASSGRTQETQYFGPGTRLLVL.

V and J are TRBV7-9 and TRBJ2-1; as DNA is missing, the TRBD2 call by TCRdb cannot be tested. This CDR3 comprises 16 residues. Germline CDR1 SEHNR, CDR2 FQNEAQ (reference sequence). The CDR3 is CASSLEIAGEGNEQFF.

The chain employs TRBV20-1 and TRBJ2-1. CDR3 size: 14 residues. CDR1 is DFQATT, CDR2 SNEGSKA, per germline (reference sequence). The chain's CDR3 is CSARASASYNEQFF.

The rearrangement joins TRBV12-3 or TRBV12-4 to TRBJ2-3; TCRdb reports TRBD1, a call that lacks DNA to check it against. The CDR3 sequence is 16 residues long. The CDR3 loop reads CASSPPGFGSTDTQYF.

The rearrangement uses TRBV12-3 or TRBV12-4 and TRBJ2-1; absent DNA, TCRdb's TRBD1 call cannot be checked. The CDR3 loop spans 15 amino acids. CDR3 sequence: CASSDWDRVSNEQFF.

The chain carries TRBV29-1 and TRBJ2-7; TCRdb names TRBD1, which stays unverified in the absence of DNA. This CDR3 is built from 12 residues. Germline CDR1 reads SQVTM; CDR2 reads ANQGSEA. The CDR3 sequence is CSVRDGLYEQYF.

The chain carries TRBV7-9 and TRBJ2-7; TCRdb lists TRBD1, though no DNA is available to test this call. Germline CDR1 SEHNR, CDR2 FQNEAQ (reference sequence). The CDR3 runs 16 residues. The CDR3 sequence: CASSLLGTGVPYEQYF.

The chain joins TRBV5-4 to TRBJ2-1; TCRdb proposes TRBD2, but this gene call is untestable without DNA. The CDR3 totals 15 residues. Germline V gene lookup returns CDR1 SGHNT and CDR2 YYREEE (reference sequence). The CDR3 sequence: CASSRGTSGSNEQFF. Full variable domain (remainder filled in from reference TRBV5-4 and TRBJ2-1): ETGVTQSPTHLIKTRGQQVTLRCSSQSGHNTVSWYQQALGQGPQFIFQYYREEENGRGNFPPRFSGLQFPNYSSELNVNALELDDSALYLCASSRGTSGSNEQFFGPGTRLTVL.

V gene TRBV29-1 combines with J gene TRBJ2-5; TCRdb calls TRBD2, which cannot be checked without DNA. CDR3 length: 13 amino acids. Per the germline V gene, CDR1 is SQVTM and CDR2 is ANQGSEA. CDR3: CSAGGVLRETQYF. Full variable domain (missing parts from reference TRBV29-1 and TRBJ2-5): SAVISQKPSRDICQRGTSLTIQCQVDSQVTMMFWYRQQPGQSLTLIATANQGSEATYESGFVIDKFPISRPNLTFSTLTVSNMSPEDSSIYLCSAGGVLRETQYFGPGTRLLVL.

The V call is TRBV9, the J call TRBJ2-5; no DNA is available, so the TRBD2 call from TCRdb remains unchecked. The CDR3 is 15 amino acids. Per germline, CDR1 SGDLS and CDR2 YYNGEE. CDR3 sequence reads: CASSPRDWPQETQYF.

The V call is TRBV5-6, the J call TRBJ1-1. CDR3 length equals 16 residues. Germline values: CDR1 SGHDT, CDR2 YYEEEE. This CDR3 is CASSARGVRVNTEAFF.

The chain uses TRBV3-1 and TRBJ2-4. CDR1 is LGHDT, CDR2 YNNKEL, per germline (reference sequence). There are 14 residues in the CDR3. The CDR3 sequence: CASSQLEAKNIQYF.

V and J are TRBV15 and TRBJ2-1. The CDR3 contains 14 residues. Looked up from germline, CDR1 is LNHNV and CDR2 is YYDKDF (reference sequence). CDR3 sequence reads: CATSTGRYYNEQFF.

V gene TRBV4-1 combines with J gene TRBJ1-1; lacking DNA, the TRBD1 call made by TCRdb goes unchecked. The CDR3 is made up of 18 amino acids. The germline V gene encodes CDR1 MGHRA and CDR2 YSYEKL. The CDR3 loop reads CASSSPGTGEFWNTEAFF.

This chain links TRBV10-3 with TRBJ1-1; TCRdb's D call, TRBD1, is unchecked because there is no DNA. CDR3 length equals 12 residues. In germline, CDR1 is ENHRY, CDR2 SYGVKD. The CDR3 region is CAISEKPGEAFF.

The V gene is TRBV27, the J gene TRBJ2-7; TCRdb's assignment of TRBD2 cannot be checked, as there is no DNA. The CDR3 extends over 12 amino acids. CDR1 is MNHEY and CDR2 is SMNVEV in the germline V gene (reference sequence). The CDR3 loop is CASGTSSYEQYF.

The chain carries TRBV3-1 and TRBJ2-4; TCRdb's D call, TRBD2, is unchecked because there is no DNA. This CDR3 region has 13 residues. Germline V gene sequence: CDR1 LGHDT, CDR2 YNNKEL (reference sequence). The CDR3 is CASSRETSGIQYF.

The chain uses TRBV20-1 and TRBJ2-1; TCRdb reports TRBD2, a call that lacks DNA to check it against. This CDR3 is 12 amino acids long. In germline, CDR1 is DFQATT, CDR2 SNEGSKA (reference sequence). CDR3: CSASSGTLEQFF.

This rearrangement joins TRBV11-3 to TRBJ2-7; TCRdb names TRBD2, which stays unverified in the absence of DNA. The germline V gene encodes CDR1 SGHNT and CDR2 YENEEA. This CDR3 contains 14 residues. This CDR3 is CASSLVAASYEQYF.

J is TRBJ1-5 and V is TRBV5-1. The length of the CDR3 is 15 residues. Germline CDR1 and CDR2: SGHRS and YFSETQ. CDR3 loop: CASSLSGNGNQPQHF.

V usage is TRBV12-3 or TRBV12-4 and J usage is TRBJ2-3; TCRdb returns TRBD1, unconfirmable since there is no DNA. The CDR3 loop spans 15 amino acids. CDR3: CASRPTGGRGDTQYF.

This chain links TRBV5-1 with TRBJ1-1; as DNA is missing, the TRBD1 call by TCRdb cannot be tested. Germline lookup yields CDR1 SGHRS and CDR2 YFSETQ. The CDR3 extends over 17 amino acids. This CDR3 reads CASSPRTGVRMNTEAFF.

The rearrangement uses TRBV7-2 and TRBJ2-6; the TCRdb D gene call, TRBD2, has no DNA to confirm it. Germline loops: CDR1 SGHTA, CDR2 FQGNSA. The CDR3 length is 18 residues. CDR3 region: CASSLNRSGRSGANVLTF.

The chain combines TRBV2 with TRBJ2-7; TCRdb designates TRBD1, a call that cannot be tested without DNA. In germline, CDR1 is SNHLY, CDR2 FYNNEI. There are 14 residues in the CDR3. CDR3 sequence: CASTPGQEGDEQYF.

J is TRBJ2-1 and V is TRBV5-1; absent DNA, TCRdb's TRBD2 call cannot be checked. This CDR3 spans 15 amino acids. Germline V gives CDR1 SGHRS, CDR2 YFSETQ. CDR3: CASSLGAPSYNEQFF.

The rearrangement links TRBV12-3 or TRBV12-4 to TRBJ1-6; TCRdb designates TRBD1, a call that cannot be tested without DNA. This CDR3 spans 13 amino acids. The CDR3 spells CASSTDRLSPLHF.